One T cell receptor (beta chain) is described in this entry. This entry belongs to a study of control samples from healthy donors and cancer patients. Germline loops: CDR1 MGHDK, CDR2 SYGVNS. V was shortened by 3 bases and J by 7 bases, with 12 bases between the two germline ends. The CDR3 runs to 14 residues. The assay was immunoSEQ multiplex PCR, and TCRdb's table has in-frame clones only and misses some. The data hold 90,000 to 150,000 clones, with about 87% observed a single time. Sequencing was done on a sample of blood. The receptor was derived from a middle-aged man in good health. The rearrangement joins TRBV25-1 to TRBJ1-4; D remains unclear. CDR3 DNA sequence: TGTGCCAGCAGTGATCAATTTATTTTTGAAAAACTGTTTTTT. Its translation: CASSDQFIFEKLFF.